The 6 T cell receptor beta chains listed next were all sequenced from one sample in a study of blood T cell repertoires in COVID-19. Assay used: immunoSEQ multiplex PCR; TCRdb lists only in-frame clones, some missing. The repertoire holds roughly 220,000 clones, with roughly 79% as singletons. The sample comprised peripheral blood. Receptor source: a woman of 80 years or more with COVID-19, enrolled during active disease.

The chain is built from TRBV6-2 or TRBV6-3 and TRBJ1-1; possibly TRBD1 for D (6 bases). The length of the CDR3 is 14 residues. V lost 4 bases and J lost 4, with 13 bases in between. Germline lookup yields CDR1 MNHEY and CDR2 SVGEGT. CDR3 sequence: CASSSQGLGTEAFF. Written as DNA, the CDR3 is TGTGCCAGCAGTTCACAGGGTTTGGGCACTGAAGCTTTCTTT.

The chain uses TRBV20-1 and TRBJ2-1; the D is unclear. The V gene's germline CDR1 is DFQATT and CDR2 SNEGSKA (reference sequence). CDR3 length: 14 residues. V dropped 3 bases and J dropped 0 bases, with 9 bases sitting between them. Here the CDR3 reads CSASKESSYNEQFF. The CDR3, as DNA: TGCAGTGCTAGTAAAGAGAGCTCCTACAATGAGCAGTTCTTC.

This clone occurred once. The chain carries TRBV24-1 and TRBJ2-1; 11 bases map to TRBD2. V shed 5 bases and J 6 bases; nucleotides not matched to a gene: 5. This CDR3 region has 15 residues. Germline assignment: CDR1 KGHDR and CDR2 SFDVKD. The CDR3 coding sequence is TGTGCCACCAGTGGTCAGCTAGCGGGAGGCAATGAGCAGTTCTTC. Protein product: CATSGQLAGGNEQFF.

The V call is TRBV28, the J call TRBJ1-2; D is unresolved. This CDR3 has 15 residues. V dropped 4 bases and J dropped 0 bases, with 12 bases sitting between them. CDR1 is MDHEN, CDR2 SYDVKM, per germline. The CDR3 sequence: CASSSPSGANYGYTF. Here the CDR3 DNA reads TGTGCCAGCAGTTCTCCCTCCGGGGCTAACTATGGCTACACCTTC.

The rearrangement joins TRBV3-1 (or the pseudogene TRBV3-2) to TRBJ1-5; unclear D gene. The CDR3 contains 13 residues. Trimming stripped 2 bases from V and 5 bases from J, with 7 bases between. The germline gives CDR1 LGHDT, CDR2 YNNKEL (reference sequence). For the CDR3, the DNA is TGTGCCAGCAGCCAAATGAGAGATCAGCCCCAGCATTTT. Protein: CASSQMRDQPQHF.

This clone occurred a few times. The chain employs TRBV3-1 (or the pseudogene TRBV3-2) and TRBJ2-7; 10 bases line up with TRBD2. Germline V CDR1 and CDR2: LGHDT, YNNKEL (reference sequence). CDR3 length: 18 residues. Trimming removed 0 bases from V and 3 bases from J; junction bases left unmatched: 11. The DNA of the CDR3 is TGTGCCAGCAGCCAAGATCCTAGCGGGAGTTCTCTACACTACGAGCAGTACTTC. It is translated as CASSQDPSGSSLHYEQYF.